This is a list of T cell receptor beta chains from one sample in a study of identical twins. TCRdb redid the calling of the 5' RACE reads with MiXCR, one entry per CDR3 protein. In the table there are approximately 600,000 distinct CDR3 sequences, 9.6% of which are singletons. These same data were also listed under a study on yellow fever vaccine responses in identical twins.

The sequenced material came from PBMCs. The receptors derive from a woman younger than 30 in good health. Each CDR3 is given with its conserved first and last residue. Fields, in order: V gene, D gene, clone size, J gene, CDR3 DNA, CDR3 protein. D genes are given only for firm matches. Only some rows state a clone size, as once, few, many or a class for expanded clones.

V gene: TRBV4-3
D gene: .
clone size: few
J gene: TRBJ2-7
CDR3 DNA: TGCGCCAGCAGCCAAGATGTCCTACCTGCCTACGAGCAGTACTTC
CDR3 protein: CASSQDVLPAYEQYF

V gene: TRBV4-3
D gene: TRBD2
clone size: .
J gene: TRBJ2-1
CDR3 DNA: TGCGCCAGCAGCCAAGGGCCACTAGCGGGAGGTCCCCCTGAGCAGTTCTTC
CDR3 protein: CASSQGPLAGGPPEQFF

V gene: TRBV15
D gene: .
clone size: .
J gene: TRBJ1-5
CDR3 DNA: TGTGCCACCAGCAGAGAAGGAGGGGATCAGCCCCAGCATTTT
CDR3 protein: CATSREGGDQPQHF

V gene: TRBV27
D gene: .
clone size: few
J gene: TRBJ2-7
CDR3 DNA: TGTGCCAGCAGTTCAGGGGAGGGGGCCTACGAGCAGTACTTC
CDR3 protein: CASSSGEGAYEQYF

V gene: TRBV7-3
D gene: TRBD2
clone size: .
J gene: TRBJ2-1
CDR3 DNA: TGTGCCAGCTGCCTAGCGGGGGGCCCCTACAATGAGCAGTTCTTC
CDR3 protein: CASCLAGGPYNEQFF

V gene: TRBV18
D gene: TRBD2
clone size: .
J gene: TRBJ2-7
CDR3 DNA: TGTGCCAGCTCACCATTGAGCGGGGGCAGGGGATACGAGCAGTACTTC
CDR3 protein: CASSPLSGGRGYEQYF

V gene: TRBV12-3/TRBV12-4
D gene: TRBD1
clone size: many
J gene: TRBJ2-1
CDR3 DNA: TGTGCCAGCAGTTCCCTCTCGGGGACAGTCCCCTACAATGAGCAGTTCTTC
CDR3 protein: CASSSLSGTVPYNEQFF

V gene: TRBV7-9
D gene: .
clone size: .
J gene: TRBJ2-7
CDR3 DNA: TGTGCCAGCAGCCCAGAGACGGACAACTACGAGCAGTACTTC
CDR3 protein: CASSPETDNYEQYF

V gene: TRBV5-5
D gene: TRBD1
clone size: .
J gene: TRBJ2-1
CDR3 DNA: TGTGCCAGCAGCATAGGACAGGGGATCTACAATGAGCAGTTCTTC
CDR3 protein: CASSIGQGIYNEQFF

V gene: TRBV29-1
D gene: .
clone size: few
J gene: TRBJ2-7
CDR3 DNA: TGCAGCGTTGAAGCGGCAGGGGCCGGGGAGCAGTACTTC
CDR3 protein: CSVEAAGAGEQYF

V gene: TRBV6-5
D gene: TRBD2
clone size: many
J gene: TRBJ2-1
CDR3 DNA: TGTGCCAGCAGTTCAGCGGGAGTCTCCTACAATGAGCAGTTCTTC
CDR3 protein: CASSSAGVSYNEQFF

V gene: TRBV18
D gene: .
clone size: few
J gene: TRBJ2-5
CDR3 DNA: TGTGCCAGCTCACCACCAAGAGGGGGCCAAGAGACCCAGTACTTC
CDR3 protein: CASSPPRGGQETQYF

V gene: TRBV29-1
D gene: TRBD2
clone size: many
J gene: TRBJ2-3
CDR3 DNA: TGCAGCGTTGAATCGGCGGGGGGCACAGATACGCAGTATTTT
CDR3 protein: CSVESAGGTDTQYF

V gene: TRBV15
D gene: TRBD2
clone size: .
J gene: TRBJ2-2
CDR3 DNA: TGTGCCACCAGCAAAACGGGACTAGCGGGAGTACGCACCGGGGAGCTGTTTTTT
CDR3 protein: CATSKTGLAGVRTGELFF

V gene: TRBV12-3/TRBV12-4
D gene: .
clone size: .
J gene: TRBJ1-1
CDR3 DNA: TGTGCCAGCAGTGAAGCTTTCTTT
CDR3 protein: CASSEAFF

V gene: TRBV7-8
D gene: .
clone size: .
J gene: TRBJ2-1
CDR3 DNA: TGTGCCAGCAGCTTAGTAAGGCGTGGCAGGGAGGCCAGGGATGAGCAGTTCTTC
CDR3 protein: CASSLVRRGREARDEQFF

V gene: TRBV20-1
D gene: TRBD2
clone size: .
J gene: TRBJ2-7
CDR3 DNA: TGCAGTGCCCAGCGGGGGAACTCCTACGAGCAGTACTTC
CDR3 protein: CSAQRGNSYEQYF

V gene: TRBV18
D gene: .
clone size: few
J gene: TRBJ1-4
CDR3 DNA: TGTGCCAGCTCACCTGGCGAGGTTCGGGAAAAACTGTTTTTT
CDR3 protein: CASSPGEVREKLFF

V gene: TRBV10-3
D gene: .
clone size: few
J gene: TRBJ2-3
CDR3 DNA: TGTGCCATCAGTGAGGAACTAGCTCCCGATACGCAGTATTTT
CDR3 protein: CAISEELAPDTQYF

V gene: TRBV6-1
D gene: TRBD2
clone size: few
J gene: TRBJ2-7
CDR3 DNA: TGTGCCAGCCTAGCGGGCGTCTCCTACGAGCAGTACTTC
CDR3 protein: CASLAGVSYEQYF

V gene: TRBV7-9
D gene: TRBD1
clone size: few
J gene: TRBJ2-7
CDR3 DNA: TGTGCCAGCAGCTCCCCCGGGACAGGGAGGTACGAGCAGTACTTC
CDR3 protein: CASSSPGTGRYEQYF

V gene: TRBV7-8
D gene: .
clone size: .
J gene: TRBJ1-4
CDR3 DNA: TGTGCCAGCAGCCCAATGGCGTCTGTGGAAAAACTGTTTTTT
CDR3 protein: CASSPMASVEKLFF

V gene: TRBV3-1
D gene: .
clone size: few
J gene: TRBJ2-1
CDR3 DNA: TGTGCCAGCAGCCAAGAGGCTTATGTAATCGAGCAGTTCTTC
CDR3 protein: CASSQEAYVIEQFF

V gene: TRBV20-1
D gene: TRBD1
clone size: .
J gene: TRBJ1-5
CDR3 DNA: TGCAGTGCTAGAGACCTACAGACGACAGGGGGCAATCAGCCCCAGCATTTT
CDR3 protein: CSARDLQTTGGNQPQHF

V gene: TRBV12-3/TRBV12-4
D gene: .
clone size: .
J gene: TRBJ2-5
CDR3 DNA: TGTGCCAGCGCTGGAGGCCCTAAAGGGACCCAGTACTTC
CDR3 protein: CASAGGPKGTQYF

V gene: TRBV11-2
D gene: .
clone size: .
J gene: TRBJ2-2
CDR3 DNA: TGTGCCAGCCGACAGAACGCGAACACCGGGGAGCTGTTTTTT
CDR3 protein: CASRQNANTGELFF

V gene: TRBV20-1
D gene: TRBD2
clone size: .
J gene: TRBJ2-3
CDR3 DNA: TGCAGTGCTAGAGATCTGGGCATCACCGGGACTAGCGATGTAGATACGCAGTATTTT
CDR3 protein: CSARDLGITGTSDVDTQYF

V gene: TRBV7-2
D gene: .
clone size: .
J gene: TRBJ2-1
CDR3 DNA: TGTGCCAGCAGCTTATTTGCAGGAGGAAACAATGAGCAGTTCTTC
CDR3 protein: CASSLFAGGNNEQFF

V gene: TRBV28
D gene: .
clone size: many
J gene: TRBJ2-5
CDR3 DNA: TGTGCCAGCAGTAAGGGTCTTAGCAACAGAGAGACCCAGTACTTC
CDR3 protein: CASSKGLSNRETQYF

V gene: TRBV5-5
D gene: .
clone size: many
J gene: TRBJ2-5
CDR3 DNA: TGTGCCAGCACCCCCCAGGGTTGGGAGACCCAGTACTTC
CDR3 protein: CASTPQGWETQYF

V gene: TRBV20-1
D gene: .
clone size: many
J gene: TRBJ2-3
CDR3 DNA: TGCAGTGCTAGAGTTACTAGCAGGACAGATACGCAGTATTTT
CDR3 protein: CSARVTSRTDTQYF

V gene: TRBV27
D gene: TRBD2
clone size: .
J gene: TRBJ2-3
CDR3 DNA: TGTGCCAGCAGTTCCCCTGGTATAGCGGGGGGTCGGGATACGCAGTATTTT
CDR3 protein: CASSSPGIAGGRDTQYF

V gene: TRBV7-2
D gene: .
clone size: many
J gene: TRBJ2-5
CDR3 DNA: TGTGCCAGCAGCTTAGTTTCCAGGGCGTCAGAGACCCAGTACTTC
CDR3 protein: CASSLVSRASETQYF

V gene: TRBV9
D gene: .
clone size: .
J gene: TRBJ1-5
CDR3 DNA: TGTGCCAGCAGCGTAGGCGGAGGTGGTGAGCCCCAGCATTTT
CDR3 protein: CASSVGGGGEPQHF

V gene: TRBV7-9
D gene: TRBD1
clone size: many
J gene: TRBJ2-7
CDR3 DNA: TGTGCCAGCAGCTCCGAGACAGGGTTCTCCTACGAGCAGTACTTC
CDR3 protein: CASSSETGFSYEQYF

V gene: TRBV15
D gene: .
clone size: .
J gene: TRBJ2-2
CDR3 DNA: TGTGCCACCAGCAGAGATTTAATAGCCGCGAACACCGGGGAGCTGTTTTTT
CDR3 protein: CATSRDLIAANTGELFF

V gene: TRBV2
D gene: .
clone size: many
J gene: TRBJ1-1
CDR3 DNA: TGTGCCAGCAGTGAAGCCGGCTCCAGGGGTTTGAACACTGAAGCTTTCTTT
CDR3 protein: CASSEAGSRGLNTEAFF

V gene: TRBV6-5
D gene: .
clone size: many
J gene: TRBJ2-4
CDR3 DNA: TGTGCCAGCAGTTATCCGACATATCCAAACATTCAGTACTTC
CDR3 protein: CASSYPTYPNIQYF

V gene: TRBV5-1
D gene: .
clone size: many
J gene: TRBJ2-5
CDR3 DNA: TGCGCCAGCAGCAAGAGCGTCCGGGTAGGGGAGACCCAGTACTTC
CDR3 protein: CASSKSVRVGETQYF

V gene: TRBV27
D gene: TRBD2
clone size: .
J gene: TRBJ2-3
CDR3 DNA: TGTGCCAGCAGTAAACTAGCGGGACTCACAGATACGCAGTATTTT
CDR3 protein: CASSKLAGLTDTQYF

V gene: TRBV4-1
D gene: .
clone size: few
J gene: TRBJ2-7
CDR3 DNA: TGCGCCAGCAGCCAAGATGGAAGGTCCTACGAGCAGTACTTC
CDR3 protein: CASSQDGRSYEQYF

V gene: TRBV7-9
D gene: TRBD1
clone size: many
J gene: TRBJ2-5
CDR3 DNA: TGTGCCAGCAGCTTCGGGACAGGGGGCCGGGAGACCCAGTACTTC
CDR3 protein: CASSFGTGGRETQYF

V gene: TRBV7-2
D gene: .
clone size: many
J gene: TRBJ2-7
CDR3 DNA: TGTGCCAGCAGCTTACCTCACCTCGAGCAGTACTTC
CDR3 protein: CASSLPHLEQYF

V gene: TRBV6-1
D gene: .
clone size: few
J gene: TRBJ2-3
CDR3 DNA: TGTGCCAGCAGATGGGACGGAAAGGATACGCAGTATTTT
CDR3 protein: CASRWDGKDTQYF

V gene: TRBV6-5
D gene: .
clone size: few
J gene: TRBJ2-5
CDR3 DNA: TGTGCCAGCAGTAACCTTTGGGACGGCCAAGAGACCCAGTACTTC
CDR3 protein: CASSNLWDGQETQYF

V gene: TRBV18
D gene: .
clone size: few
J gene: TRBJ2-7
CDR3 DNA: TGTGCCAGCTCACCACCCGTACACGTATACGAGCAGTACTTC
CDR3 protein: CASSPPVHVYEQYF

V gene: TRBV12-3/TRBV12-4
D gene: .
clone size: many
J gene: TRBJ1-1
CDR3 DNA: TGTGCCAGCAGTCCCTCCTTTGGCGACGGCCTAGATACTGAAGCTTTCTTT
CDR3 protein: CASSPSFGDGLDTEAFF

V gene: TRBV15
D gene: .
clone size: few
J gene: TRBJ1-4
CDR3 DNA: TGTGCCACCAGCAAACAGATCGTAACTAATGAAAAACTGTTTTTT
CDR3 protein: CATSKQIVTNEKLFF

V gene: TRBV5-6
D gene: .
clone size: many
J gene: TRBJ2-7
CDR3 DNA: TGTGCCAGCAGCTCGGTAGGGGTCCACGAGCAGTACTTC
CDR3 protein: CASSSVGVHEQYF

V gene: TRBV20-1
D gene: TRBD1
clone size: .
J gene: TRBJ2-1
CDR3 DNA: TGCAGTGCTAGAGCCCGGACAGGGCCCTACAATGAGCAGTTCTTC
CDR3 protein: CSARARTGPYNEQFF

V gene: TRBV6-6
D gene: .
clone size: few
J gene: TRBJ1-1
CDR3 DNA: TGTGCCAGCAGTTACATGGGGCGCGACCCGACTTTCTTT
CDR3 protein: CASSYMGRDPTFF

V gene: TRBV12-3/TRBV12-4
D gene: .
clone size: many
J gene: TRBJ2-3
CDR3 DNA: TGTGCCAGCACCCCCCGCCTAGATACGCAGTATTTT
CDR3 protein: CASTPRLDTQYF

V gene: TRBV4-3
D gene: .
clone size: .
J gene: TRBJ2-5
CDR3 DNA: TGCGCCAGCAGCCAAGAGTTGCGAAAAGAGACCCAGTACTTC
CDR3 protein: CASSQELRKETQYF

V gene: TRBV20-1
D gene: TRBD1
clone size: many
J gene: TRBJ1-2
CDR3 DNA: TGCAGGGCCGTGGGGGGACAGAAGTATGGCTACACCTTC
CDR3 protein: CRAVGGQKYGYTF

V gene: TRBV20-1
D gene: TRBD2
clone size: few
J gene: TRBJ2-4
CDR3 DNA: TGCAGTGCGGCCGGGACTAGCGGGGGCCACGGCCACTGGAACATTCAGTACTTC
CDR3 protein: CSAAGTSGGHGHWNIQYF

V gene: TRBV6-4
D gene: .
clone size: few
J gene: TRBJ2-1
CDR3 DNA: TGTGCCAGCAGTGACAAGGACAATGAGCAGTTCTTC
CDR3 protein: CASSDKDNEQFF

V gene: TRBV29-1
D gene: .
clone size: few
J gene: TRBJ2-7
CDR3 DNA: TGCAGCGTCCTTGAGACAGCCTCCTACGAGCAGTACTTC
CDR3 protein: CSVLETASYEQYF